The sequence of this T cell receptor (beta chain) was determined in a study of CD8+ T cells in alopecia areata. Reverse transcription of extracted RNA yielded cDNA, which provided the sequencing template. Profiling relied on immunoSEQ multiplex PCR, and the TCRdb table lists in-frame clones only, not all of them. The sample yields around 210,000 clones, 55% to 70% seen once. The CDR3 sequence is 13 residues long. V lost 1 base and J lost 8, with 11 bases in between. Germline assignment: CDR1 LGHNA and CDR2 YSLEER. Treatment of the sample: oral pan-JAK inhibitor, 5-10 mg twice daily. Samples from alopecia areata patients were lesional scalp punch biopsies and peripheral blood.

This chain uses TRBV4-3 with TRBJ1-2; D remains ambiguous. The TCR originated in a human donor with alopecia areata. The source material was CD4+ T cells sorted from blood, sampled at week 4, from a patient treated with tofacitinib. In nucleotides, the CDR3 is TGCGCCAGCAGCCAAGTCGCGGGAGGCGGCTACACCTTC. Translating it yields CASSQVAGGGYTF.